These T cell receptor beta chains were read from a single sample in a study of blood T cell repertoires in COVID-19. Sequencing was performed with immunoSEQ multiplex PCR; in TCRdb, only in-frame clones are kept and a portion is missing. Among around 170,000 clones, around 85% were seen once, and the ten largest hold roughly 8.7%. The sequencing input was peripheral blood. These receptors originate from a man between 45 and 60 years old with active or convalescent COVID-19. Each CDR3 is given with its conserved first and last residue. Each record gives: V gene, J gene, clone size, CDR3 length, D gene, CDR3 DNA, CDR3 protein. A D gene is named only where the DNA matches it firmly. Expanded clones get a size class; other rows say once, few or many, or leave the size out.

TRBV7-9	TRBJ1-6	-	13	-	TGTGCCAGCAGCTCAGGACAGCCTTCACCCCTCCACTTT	CASSSGQPSPLHF
TRBV19	TRBJ2-5	-	15	TRBD2	TGTGCCAGTAGTACCGGGACTAGCGGAGGGGAGACCCAGTACTTC	CASSTGTSGGETQYF
TRBV6-5	TRBJ2-7	-	14	TRBD1	TGTGCCAGCAGCCCGGGACAGGGGAGGTACGAGCAGTACTTC	CASSPGQGRYEQYF
TRBV6-4	TRBJ1-2	once	11	-	TGTGCCAGCAGTGACTCGCGGGGCTACACCTTC	CASSDSRGYTF
TRBV20-1	TRBJ2-7	-	16	TRBD2	TGCAGTGCTAGTCGACTAGCGGGCGATAGCTCCTACGAGCAGTACTTC	CSASRLAGDSSYEQYF
TRBV5-4	TRBJ1-1	-	13	-	TGTGCCAGCAGCTTGGACACGAACACTGAAGCTTTCTTT	CASSLDTNTEAFF
TRBV4-1	TRBJ1-3	-	16	-	TGCGCCAGCAGCCAAAGGTTCGCGGGCTCTGGAAACACCATATATTTT	CASSQRFAGSGNTIYF
TRBV5-4	TRBJ2-1	-	11	TRBD2	TGTGCCAGCATGGCGGGGGAGAAGCAGTTCTTC	CASMAGEKQFF
TRBV28	TRBJ2-7	-	15	TRBD1	TGTGCCAGCACCTCCACCGGGACAGGGCACTACGAGCAGTACTTC	CASTSTGTGHYEQYF
TRBV24-1	TRBJ1-3	-	14	-	TGTGCCACCAGTGACCCATGGACAGGAAACACCATATATTTT	CATSDPWTGNTIYF
TRBV12-3/TRBV12-4	TRBJ2-7	-	12	-	TGTGCCAGCAGTTTCCTCTCCTACGAGCAGTACTTC	CASSFLSYEQYF
TRBV7-2	TRBJ2-7	few	13	-	TGTGCCAGCAGCATCACAGGTACCTACGAGCAGTACTTC	CASSITGTYEQYF
TRBV18	TRBJ2-5	few	16	TRBD2	TGTGCCAGCTCATCCTGGACTAGCGGGGGCCAAGAGACCCAGTACTTC	CASSSWTSGGQETQYF
TRBV7-2	TRBJ2-2	few	14	-	TGTGCCAGCAGCTTAACCCTCCGGACCGGGGAGCTGTTTTTT	CASSLTLRTGELFF
TRBV6-5	TRBJ1-5	-	14	-	TGTGCCAGCAGCTCAGACAGTAGCAATCAGCCCCAGCATTTT	CASSSDSSNQPQHF
TRBV3-1/TRBV3-2	TRBJ1-1	-	14	TRBD1	TGTGCCAGCAGCCTACAGGACAGGGGCACTGAAGCTTTCTTT	CASSLQDRGTEAFF
TRBV27	TRBJ1-5	once	13	TRBD1	TGTGCCAGCCTACTAAGGGGGCACCAGCCCCAGCATTTT	CASLLRGHQPQHF
TRBV7-2	TRBJ1-2	-	14	TRBD1	TGTGCCAGCAGCTTACAGGGGGTGGATAATGGCTACACCTTC	CASSLQGVDNGYTF
TRBV5-1	TRBJ2-5	-	16	TRBD1	TGCGCCAGCAGCTTGGAGGGACAGGGGCTCCAAGAGACCCAGTACTTC	CASSLEGQGLQETQYF
TRBV7-6	TRBJ2-3	-	16	-	TGTGCCAGCAGCTTAGTTTCGACAGGTAGCACAGATACGCAGTATTTT	CASSLVSTGSTDTQYF
TRBV18	TRBJ2-7	-	14	TRBD2	TGTGCCAGCTCACAGTACGGGAGGGCCTCCGAGCAGTACTTC	CASSQYGRASEQYF